Following are 18 T cell receptor beta chains from one sample sequenced in a study of post-analysis software for immune sequencing data. Broader study findings: Higher frequency in patients than in controls was seen for about five TRBV segments, with TRBV5-6, TRBV5-1 and TRBV20-1 among them.

Unique molecular identifiers had been added to the TCR beta cDNA libraries. TCRdb reprocessed the PCR reads with MiXCR, giving one entry per CDR3 protein. This table holds some 370,000 distinct CDR3 sequences, around 33% found once. These receptors lack a known antigen. The sample taken for sequencing was blood. These receptor sequences come from a girl aged 5 to 17 with multiple sclerosis.

The rearrangement joins TRBV6-2 or TRBV6-3 to TRBJ2-1; D assignment may be TRBD1 or TRBD2 (6 bases each). Looked up from germline, CDR1 is MNHEY and CDR2 is SVGEGT. The CDR3 is 16 amino acids. V lost 2 bases, J lost 4 bases, and 15 bases lay in between. CDR3 coding DNA: TGTGCCAGCAGTTACCCGGGGGCCCTCGGGTACAATGAGCAGTTCTTC. Translating gives CASSYPGALGYNEQFF.

The chain carries TRBV3-1 and TRBJ2-5; the match to TRBD2 covers 10 bases. Judging by the DNA end, TRBJ2-7 fits better; the J call may be wrong. There are 15 residues in the CDR3. Germline loops: CDR1 LGHDT, CDR2 YNNKEL (reference sequence). CDR3 loop: CASSQDLAGGYEQYF. Here the CDR3 DNA reads TGTGCCAGCAGCCAAGATTTAGCGGGGGGCTACGAGCAGTACTTC.

J is TRBJ2-1 and V is TRBV4-1, with a tentative D call TRBD2 (5 bases). CDR1 MGHRA and CDR2 YSYEKL come from the germline V gene. The CDR3 is made up of 15 amino acids. V lost 5 bases and J 6 bases, leaving 17 bases between the germline ends. CDR3 sequence reads: CASSYRAFEGNEQFF. CDR3 nucleotides: TGCGCCAGCAGCTACCGGGCCTTTGAGGGCAATGAGCAGTTCTTC.

The V call is TRBV7-8, the J call TRBJ2-1; 11 bases map to TRBD2. The CDR3 contains 20 residues. J lost 3 bases, V lost 1 base, and 14 bases had no gene match. Germline CDR1 reads SGHVS; CDR2 reads FQNEAQ. CDR3: CASSLGALAGGRNVYNEQFF. The CDR3 coding sequence is TGTGCCAGCAGCTTAGGGGCCCTAGCGGGGGGCAGGAATGTCTACAATGAGCAGTTCTTC.

The genes are TRBV5-1 and TRBJ1-2; 9 bases match TRBD1. The CDR3 has 15 amino acids. Germline CDR1 reads SGHRS; CDR2 reads YFSETQ. Trimming took 4 bases from V and 4 from J; bases not matched to a gene: 8. The CDR3 region is CASSLDRGSTYGYTF. The DNA for the CDR3 is TGCGCCAGCAGCCTGGACAGGGGAAGTACCTATGGCTACACCTTC.

J is TRBJ2-5 and V is TRBV6-2 or TRBV6-3; 9 bases align to TRBD1. The end of the DNA aligns better with TRBJ2-7, so the J call may be wrong. Germline CDR1 MNHEY, CDR2 SVGEGT. The CDR3 totals 14 residues. The CDR3 here is CASSSTGGDYEQYF. Written as DNA, the CDR3 is TGTGCCAGCAGTTCGACAGGGGGGGACTACGAGCAGTACTTC.

This clonotype was observed a few times. This chain links TRBV12-3 or TRBV12-4 with TRBJ1-2; D not resolved. CDR3 length equals 12 residues. Trimming cost V 3 bases and J 5 bases, with 7 bases left between them. The CDR3 loop reads CASSFSGYGYTF. In DNA, the CDR3 is TGTGCCAGCAGTTTTTCGGGGTATGGCTACACCTTC.

This sequence joins TRBV20-1 and TRBJ1-1; D is perhaps TRBD1 (5 bases). The CDR3 loop spans 13 amino acids. Germline loops: CDR1 DFQATT, CDR2 SNEGSKA (reference sequence). The germline V and J ends were trimmed by 4 bases and 7 bases, with 16 bases remaining between them. The CDR3 protein is CSAIIFQGFEAFF. Written as DNA, the CDR3 is TGCAGTGCTATTATCTTTCAGGGCTTTGAAGCTTTCTTT.

The J gene is TRBJ2-1, the V gene TRBV7-3, with D perhaps matching TRBD1 (5 bases). Germline CDR1 reads SGHTA; CDR2 reads FQGTGA. The CDR3 extends over 16 amino acids. V lost 2 bases and J 4 bases, leaving 15 bases between the germline ends. CDR3 coding DNA: TGTGCCAGCAGCTTAGGCCCAGGGTCGCCGTACAATGAGCAGTTCTTC. It codes for CASSLGPGSPYNEQFF.

The J gene is TRBJ2-1, the V gene TRBV4-1; 10 bases agree with TRBD2. Trimming removed 1 base from V and 10 bases from J; junction bases left unmatched: 10. The length of the CDR3 is 16 residues. Germline V gene sequence: CDR1 MGHRA, CDR2 YSYEKL. CDR3 protein: CASSQGLGAGGGEQFF. DNA of the CDR3: TGCGCCAGCAGCCAAGGTCTGGGAGCGGGGGGGGGAGAGCAGTTCTTC.

This clonotype was detected only a few times. CDR3 DNA: TGTGCCAGCGGGAGTTTATCCAGGGAAGAGACCCAGTACTTC. It yields the protein CASGSLSREETQYF. This rearrangement joins TRBV12-3 or TRBV12-4 to TRBJ2-5, with D perhaps being TRBD1 or TRBD2 (5 bases each). With 8 bases removed from V and 3 bases from J, the gap between germline ends came to 16 bases. The CDR3 is 14 residues long.

In its sample, this clonotype was seen once. The chain recombines TRBV5-1 with TRBJ1-2; maybe TRBD1 (5 bases). V was shortened by 3 bases and J by 4 bases, with 13 bases between the two germline ends. Germline loops: CDR1 SGHRS, CDR2 YFSETQ. The CDR3 is 14 amino acids. CDR3 loop: CASSWGTGGYGYTF. CDR3 coding DNA: TGCGCCAGCAGCTGGGGGACGGGGGGCTATGGCTACACCTTC.

Here the CDR3 reads CSARPGTGVGDEQYF. For the CDR3, the DNA is TGCAGTGCGCGCCCCGGGACAGGGGTAGGGGACGAGCAGTACTTC. V is TRBV20-1 and J is TRBJ2-7, with 10 bases lining up with TRBD1. V shed 6 bases, J shed 5 bases, and the junction held 13 bases outside the gene matches. CDR1 is DFQATT, CDR2 SNEGSKA, per germline (reference sequence). This CDR3 is 15 amino acids long.

The chain joins TRBV20-1 to TRBJ2-5, with a weak D call TRBD1 (5 bases). V dropped 6 bases and J dropped 5 bases, with 19 bases sitting between them. The CDR3 contains 14 residues. The V gene's germline CDR1 is DFQATT and CDR2 SNEGSKA (reference sequence). CDR3 in DNA: TGCAGTGCGCCCAGGGCGTTAATGAGTGAGACCCAGTACTTC. It specifies CSAPRALMSETQYF.

This clonotype was detected only a few times. This chain uses TRBV9 with TRBJ2-1; 7 nucleotides match TRBD2. CDR1 and CDR2 from the germline V gene are SGDLS and YYNGEE. V trimming: 5 bases; J trimming: 5 bases; junction bases outside the gene matches: 7. The CDR3 is 14 residues long. CDR3 nucleotide sequence: TGTGCCAGCAGTGGGCGGACTAGGAACAATGAGCAGTTCTTC. Its protein product is CASSGRTRNNEQFF.

The rearrangement links TRBV3-1 to TRBJ2-1; 12 nucleotides match TRBD2. The germline V gene encodes CDR1 LGHDT and CDR2 YNNKEL (reference sequence). The CDR3 is 17 amino acids. V trimming: 4 bases; J trimming: 2 bases; junction bases outside the gene matches: 6. CDR3 loop: CASSPWTSGDTYNEQFF. In DNA form, the CDR3 reads TGTGCCAGCAGCCCTTGGACTAGCGGGGACACCTACAATGAGCAGTTCTTC.

This chain uses TRBV4-3 with TRBJ2-1; D is unclear. V gave up 0 bases and J gave up 8 bases, with 14 bases separating them. Germline lookup yields CDR1 LGHNA and CDR2 YSLEER. The length of the CDR3 is 15 residues. The chain's CDR3 is CASSQDDGLRDEQFF. The CDR3 DNA follows: TGCGCCAGCAGCCAAGATGACGGGCTAAGAGATGAGCAGTTCTTC.

The V gene is TRBV28, the J gene TRBJ1-2, with D maybe TRBD1 (5 bases). Germline V lookup: CDR1 MDHEN, CDR2 SYDVKM. The CDR3 consists of 12 residues. V dropped 8 bases and J dropped 3 bases, with 10 bases sitting between them. CDR3 nucleotides: TGTGCCAGCTCAGTGGGGGACTATGGCTACACCTTC. This sequence encodes CASSVGDYGYTF.